This TCR beta chain is drawn from a study of regulatory T cells in long-lasting Graves disease. Time point described: persistent/refractory GD, antithyroid drugs over 5 years with positive TRAb. RNA from PBMCs was the source of the TCR library. Libraries of TCR beta came from iRepertoire HTBI primers plus Arm-PCR of CDR3 regions. A single record per CDR3 protein comes from TCRdb applying MiXCR to the multiplex PCR reads. This table holds some 470,000 distinct CDR3 sequences, around a fifth found once. Germline V gives CDR1 ENHRY, CDR2 SYGVKD. This CDR3 has 16 residues. V shed 5 bases and J shed 5 bases, with 18 bases lying between them. This clonotype appeared many times.

This chain uses TRBV10-3 with TRBJ2-2, with TRBD1 as a possible D gene (6 bases). The material was peripheral blood mononuclear cells (PBMCs), obtained when the disease was refractory, from a patient treated with antithyroid drugs. This sequence was found in a female donor with Graves disease. CDR3 bases: TGTGCCATCAGTTCGAGGGGGAGCATTGGAACCGGGGAGCTGTTTTTT. Translated: CAISSRGSIGTGELFF.